The rows below give T cell receptor beta chains drawn from one sample of a study of shared clonotypes between healthy human individuals. The repertoire was sequenced with immunoSEQ multiplex PCR; TCRdb's copy has only in-frame clones and lacks some. This sample has 2.5 million or so clones, with 90% to 95% found just once. Sequencing input: naive CD4+ T cells sorted from blood. The origin of the receptors is a man in his late teens or twenties in good health. CDR3s include the opening cysteine and the closing phenylalanine or tryptophan. A D gene is named only where the DNA matches it firmly. The listing skips clone size in some rows; elsewhere it reads once, few, many or a size class.

TRBV6-1	NA	NA	TRBJ1-5	TGTGCCAGCAGTATCGGGGGCCCTCAGCCCCAGCATTTT	CASSIGGPQPQHF
TRBV6-1	NA	NA	TRBJ1-6	TGTGCCAGCAGAAGGACAGAAAATTCACCCCTCCACTTT	CASRRTENSPLHF
TRBV5-1	NA	NA	TRBJ1-6	TGCGCCAGCAGCTTGGTAGGGCAGGGATATAATTCACCCCTCCACTTT	CASSLVGQGYNSPLHF
TRBV6-5	TRBD1	NA	TRBJ1-6	TGTGCCAGCAGGACAGGGGACGCCTATAATTCACCCCTCCACTTT	CASRTGDAYNSPLHF
TRBV5-1	NA	NA	TRBJ1-6	TGCGCCAGCAGCCTGGACAGCCCCGGGAATTCACCCCTCCACTTT	CASSLDSPGNSPLHF
TRBV6-1	TRBD2	NA	TRBJ2-5	TGTGCCAGCAGTCTAGCGGTCCAAGAGACCCAGTACTTC	CASSLAVQETQYF
TRBV28	NA	once	TRBJ1-1	TGTGCCAGCAGTTTAATCAAACTGGGCACTGAAGCTTTCTTT	CASSLIKLGTEAFF
TRBV7-2	NA	NA	TRBJ2-7	TGTGCCAGCAGCCCCGCGGGGTCGAGCTCCTACGAGCAGTACTTC	CASSPAGSSSYEQYF
TRBV30	TRBD1	NA	TRBJ1-4	TGTGCCTGGAGTGTACTCAGGGGGCGAACTAATGAAAAACTGTTTTTT	CAWSVLRGRTNEKLFF
TRBV6-1	TRBD1	once	TRBJ1-4	TGTGCCAGCAGTCCCGGACAGGTCCTGGTCGGACTGTTTTTT	CASSPGQVLVGLFF
TRBV14	NA	NA	TRBJ1-1	TGTGCCAGCAGCCATTCAGGCTATGGTGAAGCTTTCTTT	CASSHSGYGEAFF
TRBV5-4	TRBD2	NA	TRBJ2-5	TGTGCCAGCAGCTTTGGGCGGGGGGCAAAAGAGACCCAGTACTTC	CASSFGRGAKETQYF
TRBV6-5	NA	NA	TRBJ2-7	TGTGCCAGCACTCGTTACCCAAAGGGGACCTACGAGCAGTACTTC	CASTRYPKGTYEQYF
TRBV7-9	NA	NA	TRBJ2-1	TGTGCCAGCAGCTTAGCTGGCGCGGGGCGCAAGCAGTTCTTC	CASSLAGAGRKQFF
TRBV19	NA	NA	TRBJ2-3	TGTGCCAGTAGTATAGGGCTAGTCTTCCTAGTCACGCAGTATTTT	CASSIGLVFLVTQYF
TRBV10-3	NA	NA	TRBJ2-6	TGTGCCATCAGTAAAGGTTCCCCTGGGGCCAACGTCCTGACTTTC	CAISKGSPGANVLTF
TRBV7-2	NA	NA	TRBJ2-3	TGTGCCAGCAGCCCCGCCGGGATGAGCACAGATACGCAGTATTTT	CASSPAGMSTDTQYF
TRBV5-4	NA	NA	TRBJ2-5	TGTGCCAGCAGCAGGCCTACAGGGCCAGAGACCCAGTACTTC	CASSRPTGPETQYF
TRBV30	TRBD2	NA	TRBJ2-3	TGTGCCTGGAGTGTAGGGTCTAGCGGGGGTCAGAGCACAGATACGCAGTATTTT	CAWSVGSSGGQSTDTQYF